This record covers a single T cell receptor beta chain. Its matching antigen is unknown. Here immunoSEQ multiplex PCR was the method, and the copy in TCRdb shows in-frame clones only, minus some. The sample lists 15,000 to 20,000 clones; more than 80% were seen once. Germline V gene lookup returns CDR1 SGHTS and CDR2 YDEGEE. CDR3 length: 15 amino acids. V lost 3 bases to trimming and J lost 4 bases; unmatched junction nucleotides: 6. This specimen comes from a study of OX40 agonist ivuxolimab in advanced cancers. Overall study findings and caveats: Clonal expansion by week 6 occurred in CD4+ and CD8+ blood T cells (at 0.1 to 3.0 mg/kg).

Patients with a history of autoimmune disease or on systemic immunosuppression were excluded. Sampled blood was obtained at baseline, cycle 4 day 1, and cycle 7 day 1. This TCR derives from an adult with an advanced solid tumor such as melanoma, head and neck, liver or kidney cancer. The V and J genes are TRBV5-8 and TRBJ1-2, with 10 bases fitting TRBD1. This sample comprised CD4+ or CD8+ T cells sorted from blood, obtained in a trial of the OX40 agonist ivuxolimab. CDR3 sequence (DNA): TGTGCCAGCAGCTCCCCGGGACAGGGGATCTATGGCTACACCTTC. This encodes CASSSPGQGIYGYTF.